What follows are 5 T cell receptor beta chains derived from one specimen sequenced in a study of shared clonotypes between healthy human individuals. The protocol was immunoSEQ multiplex PCR, while the TCRdb copy is restricted to in-frame clones and leaves out a portion. The table shows approximately 2.5 million clones, with about 92% occurring only once. The sequencing sample was made of naive CD4+ T cells sorted from blood. Specified subset: CD45RA+ positively selected. These receptors came from a man aged 18-30 years in good health.

This chain links TRBV18 with TRBJ1-4; TRBD1 might be the D (6 bases). Trimming cost V 4 bases and J 6 bases, with 21 bases left between them. Germline CDR1 KGHSH, CDR2 LQKENI. CDR3 length: 17 residues. CDR3 residues: CASSLGRLGGKDEKLFF. Here the CDR3 DNA reads TGTGCCAGCTCACTGGGCCGTCTAGGGGGAAAGGATGAAAAACTGTTTTTT.

The chain carries TRBV7-6 and TRBJ2-6, with D uncertain. Germline CDR1 SGHVS, CDR2 FNYEAQ. Trimming left V 5 bases short and J 0 bases short, with 8 bases between. The CDR3 is 15 residues long. In nucleotides, the CDR3 is TGTGCCAGCAGCCCAGGAAACTCTGGGGCCAACGTCCTGACTTTC. It codes for CASSPGNSGANVLTF.

This chain connects TRBV7-9 to TRBJ2-7; 7 bases line up with TRBD1. The length of the CDR3 is 16 residues. The germline V gene has CDR1 SEHNR and CDR2 FQNEAQ (reference sequence). Germline trimming cut 6 bases from V and 4 bases from J; bases unmatched to any gene: 15. The CDR3 sequence is CASSSSTGTALYEQYF. CDR3 sequence (DNA): TGTGCCAGCAGTTCCTCCACCGGGACAGCCCTTTACGAGCAGTACTTC.

This clone is a singleton in its sample. The rearrangement links TRBV7-8 to TRBJ2-1; 7 bases map to TRBD2. Germline loops: CDR1 SGHVS, CDR2 FQNEAQ. The V segment lost 1 base and the J segment 3 bases; nucleotides outside the gene matches: 3. The CDR3 length is 15 residues. The chain's CDR3 is CASSLGAGDYNEQFF. The CDR3 region has the DNA TGTGCCAGCAGCTTAGGGGCGGGGGACTACAATGAGCAGTTCTTC.

This chain links TRBV5-6 with TRBJ2-4; D is perhaps TRBD2 (6 bases). The CDR3 length is 17 residues. V shed 4 bases and J shed 0 bases, with 17 bases lying between them. The germline gives CDR1 SGHDT, CDR2 YYEEEE. CDR3 sequence (DNA): TGTGCCAGCAGCCGGAGTTGGGGGGACCTAGCCAAAAACATTCAGTACTTC. This sequence encodes CASSRSWGDLAKNIQYF.